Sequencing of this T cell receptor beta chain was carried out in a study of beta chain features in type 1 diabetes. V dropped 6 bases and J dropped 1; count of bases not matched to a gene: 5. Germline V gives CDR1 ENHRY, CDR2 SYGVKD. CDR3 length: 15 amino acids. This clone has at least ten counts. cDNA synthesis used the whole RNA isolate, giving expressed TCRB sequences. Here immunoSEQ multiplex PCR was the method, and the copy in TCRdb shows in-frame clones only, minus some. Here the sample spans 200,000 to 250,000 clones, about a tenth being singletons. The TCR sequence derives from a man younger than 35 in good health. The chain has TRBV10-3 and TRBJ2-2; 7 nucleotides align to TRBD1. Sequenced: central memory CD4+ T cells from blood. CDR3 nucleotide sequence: TGTGCCATCAGATCCGGGACAGAGAACACCGGGGAGCTGTTTTTT. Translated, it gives CAIRSGTENTGELFF.